This entry lists 13 T cell receptor beta chains sequenced from one sample in a study of blood T cell repertoires in COVID-19. Assay used: immunoSEQ multiplex PCR; TCRdb lists only in-frame clones, some missing. Of roughly 700,000 clones listed, approximately 90% are singletons. The sequenced sample consisted of peripheral blood. The receptors originated from a woman between 18 and 29 years old with acute or convalescent COVID-19.

V gene TRBV30 combines with J gene TRBJ1-2; perhaps TRBD1 as D (6 bases). The length of the CDR3 is 14 residues. Per germline, CDR1 GTSNPN and CDR2 SVGIG (reference sequence). The V end lost 8 bases, the J end lost 6 bases, and 22 bases lay between the germline ends. CDR3 in DNA: TGTGCCGGGAACAACCTTTGGGGGCGGGATGGCTACACCTTC. This codes for CAGNNLWGRDGYTF.

The genes are TRBV7-2 and TRBJ1-2; tentative D call: TRBD1 (6 bases). Looked up from germline, CDR1 is SGHTA and CDR2 is FQGNSA. V was trimmed by 8 bases and J by 0 bases, leaving 13 bases between them. The CDR3 has 14 residues. CDR3 sequence (DNA): TGTGCCAGCCACACAGGGCCCTCTAACTATGGCTACACCTTC. It yields the protein CASHTGPSNYGYTF. Looking up the rest from reference TRBV7-2 and TRBJ1-2 gives the full variable domain: GAGVSQSPSNKVTEKGKDVELRCDPISGHTALYWYRQSLGQGLEFLIYFQGNSAPDKSGLPSDRFSAERTGGSVSTLTIQRTQQEDSAVYLCASHTGPSNYGYTFGSGTRLTVV.

This chain links TRBV6-1 with TRBJ2-2, with D unclear. Germline loops: CDR1 MNHNS, CDR2 SASEGT. V lost 1 base to trimming and J lost 5 bases, with 5 bases between them. This CDR3 is 13 amino acids long. The CDR3 DNA is TGTGCCAGCAGTGAAGAGGAGACCGGGGAGCTGTTTTTT. Translation: CASSEEETGELFF.

The V call is TRBV12-3 or TRBV12-4, the J call TRBJ2-7; 8 positions match TRBD1. The V gene end was trimmed by 7 bases and the J gene end by 7 bases; junction bases not matched to a gene: 9. The CDR3 totals 13 residues. DNA for the CDR3: TGTGCCAGCATGGGGGACAGGTTAGGGGAGCAGTACTTC. Translation: CASMGDRLGEQYF.

The chain has TRBV7-7 and TRBJ2-7, with a possible D match to TRBD1 (7 bases). The V gene's germline CDR1 is SSHAT and CDR2 FNYEAQ (reference sequence). Between the trimmed V and J ends, which lost 1 base and 3 bases, there was a span of 13 bases. This CDR3 is 15 amino acids long. The CDR3 region is CASSLGPGGNYEQYF. The CDR3 nucleotides read TGTGCCAGCAGCTTAGGGCCAGGGGGGAACTACGAGCAGTACTTC.

The chain uses TRBV5-8 and TRBJ1-1; D remains unclear. V lost 0 bases to trimming and J lost 10 bases, with 10 bases between them. Per germline, CDR1 SGHTS and CDR2 YDEGEE. The CDR3 totals 12 residues. CDR3 in DNA: TGTGCCAGCAGCTTGGACCGGGTAGCAGCTTTCTTT. Amino acids: CASSLDRVAAFF.

This chain connects TRBV7-3 to TRBJ2-2; 8 positions match TRBD2. Germline V gives CDR1 SGHTA, CDR2 FQGTGA. The CDR3 has 17 amino acids. V was clipped by 5 bases and J by 5 bases; unmatched bases: 13. Written as DNA, the CDR3 is TGTGCCAGCAGCGCAACCCCCGGGGGGGCGCGGACCGGGGAGCTGTTTTTT. Its translation: CASSATPGGARTGELFF.

The chain employs TRBV19 and TRBJ1-1, with TRBD1 as a possible D gene (5 bases). Germline V CDR1 and CDR2: LNHDA, SQIVND (reference sequence). The CDR3 consists of 10 residues. The V and J ends lost 7 bases and 7 bases respectively, with 7 bases between them. The CDR3 sequence is CASTGGEAFF. CDR3 bases: TGTGCCAGTACGGGGGGTGAAGCTTTCTTT.

The J gene is TRBJ2-3, the V gene TRBV7-9; weak D call: TRBD1 (5 bases). Trimming cost V 4 bases and J 4 bases, with 9 bases left between them. Germline values: CDR1 SEHNR, CDR2 FQNEAQ (reference sequence). The CDR3 has 13 residues. CDR3 sequence: CASSSPGPDTQYF. Here the CDR3 DNA reads TGTGCCAGCAGCTCCCCAGGGCCAGATACGCAGTATTTT.

V usage is TRBV2 and J usage is TRBJ1-5, with TRBD1 as a possible D gene (5 bases). The germline CDR1 and CDR2 sequences are SNHLY and FYNNEI. This CDR3 spans 13 amino acids. Trimming pared 7 bases from V and 5 bases from J, leaving 12 bases between. CDR3 in DNA: TGTGCCAGCAAAGCAGGGTTTTATCAGCCCCAGCATTTT. Translated: CASKAGFYQPQHF.

The J gene is TRBJ1-6, the V gene TRBV6-5, with TRBD1 matching 8 bases. Germline CDR1 MNHEY, CDR2 SVGAGI. V trimming: 6 bases; J trimming: 10 bases; junction bases outside the gene matches: 8. This CDR3 contains 14 residues. Written as DNA, the CDR3 is TGTGCCAGCAGCCTACAGGGGGATGGGTCACCCCTCCACTTT. This translates into CASSLQGDGSPLHF.

Concerning this clone: Other nucleotide sequences in the sample specify the same CDR3. The V and J genes are TRBV4-1 and TRBJ1-1; possible D gene TRBD1, 5 bases. V lost 0 bases, J lost 4 bases, and 12 bases lay in between. The CDR3 is 15 residues long. Germline V gives CDR1 MGHRA, CDR2 YSYEKL. CDR3 nucleotide sequence: TGCGCCAGCAGCCAAGAGGGTGGGGGAGGCACTGAAGCTTTCTTT. Protein sequence: CASSQEGGGGTEAFF.

The chain joins TRBV9 to TRBJ2-3; D might be TRBD2 (5 bases). The V gene lost 3 bases and the J gene lost 1 base, with 15 bases spanning the gap. The germline gives CDR1 SGDLS, CDR2 YYNGEE. CDR3 size: 16 residues. CDR3 protein: CASSGPLAGGTDTQYF. DNA for the CDR3: TGTGCCAGCAGCGGCCCCCTAGCAGGCGGCACAGATACGCAGTATTTT.